This TCR beta chain was documented in a study of T cell responses to AZD1222 COVID-19 vaccine. Whole-study findings and limits: Targets within unmutated variant regions were reportedly found for nearly half of spike-specific TCRs. Two doses of AZD1222 preceded a rise in Spike-specific TCR breadth and depth.

TCRdb's table, derived via immunoSEQ multiplex PCR, lists solely in-frame clones and lacks some. The sample gives about 99,000 clones, over 75% of which show up once; approximately 20% is in the top ten. In the case of this clone: What it binds is not known.

V was trimmed by 0 bases and J by 3 bases, leaving 15 bases between them. This CDR3 is 16 amino acids long. Germline values: CDR1 LGHNA, CDR2 YSLEER. This clonotype was obtained from an adult in good health. The rearrangement links TRBV4-3 to TRBJ2-7; D might be TRBD2 (6 bases). Specimen: peripheral blood, collected on day 0 of AZD1222 vaccination. CDR3 bases: TGCGCCAGCAGCCAAGATAGCCGGACTAACTACTACGAGCAGTACTTC. Amino acid sequence: CASSQDSRTNYYEQYF.